Each of the 25 T cell receptor beta chains below was sequenced from the same sample in a study of cytomegalovirus exposure and HLA in healthy donors. PCR used 60 Vbeta primers and 13 Jbeta primers. Data came from immunoSEQ multiplex PCR; TCRdb stores just in-frame clones and leaves some out. In total, the table holds roughly 120,000 clones. The material sequenced was PBMCs. Source of these receptors: a man in his thirties or forties in good health and CMV-seronegative.

CDR3 protein: CAWSVSTGRDYEQYF. The CDR3 region has the DNA TGTGCCTGGAGTGTATCGACAGGTCGGGATTACGAGCAGTACTTC. This chain uses TRBV30 with TRBJ2-7; weak D call: TRBD1 (6 bases). V gave up 0 bases and J gave up 4 bases, with 16 bases separating them. CDR3 length equals 15 residues. Per the germline V gene, CDR1 is GTSNPN and CDR2 is SVGIG (reference sequence).

The chain employs TRBV19 and TRBJ1-4, with TRBD1 matching over 9 bases. There are 13 residues in the CDR3. J gave up 11 bases and V 11 bases, and 12 bases lay outside the gene matches. Germline V gives CDR1 LNHDA, CDR2 SQIVND (reference sequence). The CDR3 coding sequence is TGTGCCCACAGGGGGCAGGCGGTGGGGAAACTGTTTTTT. Its protein is CAHRGQAVGKLFF.

The chain employs TRBV5-1 and TRBJ2-2; maybe TRBD1 (6 bases). In germline, CDR1 is SGHRS, CDR2 YFSETQ. V lost 1 base and J 5 bases, leaving 15 bases between the germline ends. The CDR3 length is 16 residues. CDR3 bases: TGCGCCAGCAGCTTGACCTTCAACAGGGTAACCGGGGAGCTGTTTTTT. Residues: CASSLTFNRVTGELFF.

The V gene is TRBV5-1, the J gene TRBJ2-3, with 9 bases identical to TRBD2. V shed 5 bases and J 3 bases; nucleotides not matched to a gene: 7. Germline V CDR1 and CDR2: SGHRS, YFSETQ. The CDR3 runs 15 residues. The DNA of the CDR3 is TGCGCCAGCAGTTATAGCGGGAGTCGGACAGATACGCAGTATTTT. Amino acids: CASSYSGSRTDTQYF.

The V call is TRBV2, the J call TRBJ2-5; D perhaps matches TRBD1 (6 bases). The J call may be faulty, since TRBJ2-7 better matches the DNA end. Germline lookup yields CDR1 SNHLY and CDR2 FYNNEI. The CDR3 sequence is 14 residues long. In DNA form, the CDR3 reads TGTGCCAGCAGTTTGGGCAGGGGCTCCTACGAGCAGTACTTC. It encodes CASSLGRGSYEQYF.

The gene calls are TRBV28 and TRBJ1-1, with a tentative D call TRBD1 (6 bases). Germline assignment: CDR1 MDHEN and CDR2 SYDVKM. The CDR3 sequence is 15 residues long. V gave up 3 bases and J gave up 4 bases, with 15 bases separating them. In DNA form, the CDR3 reads TGTGCCAGCAGTTTGGGATCGGGGGGGGCCACTGAAGCTTTCTTT. This codes for CASSLGSGGATEAFF.

V is TRBV27 and J is TRBJ1-1, with 8 nucleotides matching TRBD1. Germline lookup yields CDR1 MNHEY and CDR2 SMNVEV (reference sequence). This CDR3 spans 19 amino acids. Unmatched junction bases numbered 19, after V lost 2 bases and J lost 5 bases. The CDR3 here is CASSLRRSAGGWLRTEAFF. The CDR3 DNA reads as TGTGCCAGCAGTTTAAGGCGCTCGGCAGGGGGCTGGTTGCGGACTGAAGCTTTCTTT.

This chain links TRBV5-1 with TRBJ2-5; D is unresolved. CDR3 length: 13 amino acids. CDR1 is SGHRS and CDR2 is YFSETQ in the germline V gene. The germline V and J ends were trimmed by 0 bases and 5 bases, with 8 bases remaining between them. DNA of the CDR3: TGCGCCAGCAGCTTGGAATCCACTGAGACCCAGTACTTC. It yields the protein CASSLESTETQYF.

The J gene is TRBJ2-3, the V gene TRBV15; TRBD2 matches 9 bases. The germline CDR1 and CDR2 sequences are LNHNV and YYDKDF (reference sequence). CDR3 length: 16 residues. V shed 0 bases and J 11 bases; nucleotides not matched to a gene: 12. In nucleotides, the CDR3 is TGTGCCACCAGCAGAGATCTGGCGGGAGGGCCTACTAGGCAGTATTTT. It specifies CATSRDLAGGPTRQYF. Using reference TRBV15 and TRBJ2-3 for the parts outside the CDR3, the full variable domain is DAMVIQNPRYQVTQFGKPVTLSCSQTLNHNVMYWYQQKSSQAPKLLFHYYDKDFNNEADTPDNFQSRRPNTSFCFLDIRSPGLGDTAMYLCATSRDLAGGPTRQYFGPGTRLTVL.

The V call is TRBV4-2, the J call TRBJ2-2; the match to TRBD2 covers 10 bases. The CDR3 sequence is 16 residues long. CDR1 is LGHNA, CDR2 YNFKEQ, per germline. The V and J ends lost 0 bases and 4 bases, in that order; junction bases with no gene match: 2. The CDR3 sequence is CASSQDGTSATGELFF. The CDR3 DNA follows: TGTGCCAGCAGCCAAGATGGGACTAGCGCCACCGGGGAGCTGTTTTTT.

The J gene is TRBJ2-3, the V gene TRBV30; D is unresolved. This CDR3 is 12 amino acids long. V shed 5 bases and J shed 2 bases, with 8 bases lying between them. CDR1 and CDR2 (germline): GTSNPN, SVGIG (reference sequence). CDR3 in DNA: TGTGCCTGGGGCCGATACACAGATACGCAGTATTTT. It specifies CAWGRYTDTQYF.

The rearrangement uses TRBV30 and TRBJ1-3; TRBD1 aligns across 7 bases. Germline V gene lookup returns CDR1 GTSNPN and CDR2 SVGIG (reference sequence). J gave up 4 bases and V 8 bases, and 8 bases lay outside the gene matches. The CDR3 contains 13 residues. The CDR3 spells CALRQGPGNTIYF. The CDR3 DNA sequence: TGTGCCCTACGACAGGGACCGGGAAACACCATATATTTT.

The gene calls are TRBV18 and TRBJ2-2; 9 bases line up with TRBD1. J gave up 5 bases and V 1 base, and 2 bases lay outside the gene matches. This CDR3 comprises 15 residues. Per germline, CDR1 KGHSH and CDR2 LQKENI. The CDR3 spells CASSPLGQGTGELFF. CDR3 bases: TGTGCCAGCTCACCACTAGGACAGGGGACCGGGGAGCTGTTTTTT.

This chain connects TRBV5-1 to TRBJ2-1, with D possibly being TRBD2 (6 bases). This CDR3 has 16 amino acids. The germline V gene encodes CDR1 SGHRS and CDR2 YFSETQ. Trimming removed 4 bases at V and 4 bases at J, with 18 bases between. The CDR3 spells CASSLRGTGVYNEQFF. The CDR3 DNA reads as TGCGCCAGCAGCCTGCGCGGGACTGGCGTTTACAATGAGCAGTTCTTC.

J is TRBJ2-5 and V is TRBV28; D perhaps matches TRBD2 (5 bases). The germline V and J ends were trimmed by 7 bases and 1 base, with 13 bases remaining between them. The CDR3 totals 14 residues. Germline CDR1 reads MDHEN; CDR2 reads SYDVKM. CDR3 in DNA: TGTGCCAGCACCGTGAGGGAGTTCCAAGAGACCCAGTACTTC. It is translated as CASTVREFQETQYF.

The V and J genes are TRBV15 and TRBJ2-7; D call uncertain. CDR3 size: 14 residues. The germline gives CDR1 LNHNV, CDR2 YYDKDF (reference sequence). V shed 2 bases and J shed 1 base, with 9 bases lying between them. CDR3 region: CATSRHTESYEQYF. CDR3 coding DNA: TGTGCCACCAGCAGACACACAGAGTCCTACGAGCAGTACTTC.

The chain links TRBV13 to TRBJ2-6; D unclear. CDR1 and CDR2 (germline): PRHDT, FYEKMQ (reference sequence). V gave up 1 base and J gave up 0 bases, with 4 bases separating them. The CDR3 loop spans 15 amino acids. The CDR3 DNA reads as TGTGCCAGCAGCTTAGCAGACTCTGGGGCCAACGTCCTGACTTTC. Its protein product is CASSLADSGANVLTF.

The chain employs TRBV2 and TRBJ2-7; TRBD1 agrees at 7 bases. V gave up 5 bases and J gave up 6 bases; unmatched junction bases: 10. Germline-derived CDR1 and CDR2 are SNHLY and FYNNEI. The CDR3 runs 14 residues. The CDR3 region is CASSRTLTGTEQYF. CDR3 sequence (DNA): TGTGCCAGCAGTCGTACGCTGACAGGGACCGAGCAGTACTTC.

The J gene is TRBJ2-7, the V gene TRBV5-4; D is perhaps TRBD1 (6 bases). Per germline, CDR1 SGHNT and CDR2 YYREEE (reference sequence). Trimming took off 4 bases at V and 2 bases at J, with 13 bases between the two ends. The CDR3 spans 14 residues. CDR3 sequence (DNA): TGTGCCAGCAGCAATAACCAGGGGACCTACGAGCAGTACTTC. This encodes CASSNNQGTYEQYF.

CDR3 loop: CASSLLGQGVLGQETQYF. The CDR3 coding sequence is TGTGCCAGCAGCTTACTGGGACAGGGGGTACTCGGACAAGAGACCCAGTACTTC. The chain couples TRBV5-4 to TRBJ2-5; 11 bases are a match to TRBD1. The CDR3 totals 18 residues. J gave up 2 bases and V 2 bases, and 11 bases lay outside the gene matches. Germline V gives CDR1 SGHNT, CDR2 YYREEE (reference sequence).

This CDR3 reads CAITRDGTGGSGANVLTF. DNA of the CDR3: TGTGCCATCACTAGAGATGGGACAGGGGGCTCTGGGGCCAACGTCCTGACTTTC. The rearrangement links TRBV10-3 to TRBJ2-6; 11 bases fit TRBD1. This CDR3 comprises 18 residues. Germline loops: CDR1 ENHRY, CDR2 SYGVKD. V lost 7 bases and J lost 0; bases outside the gene matches: 8.

V gene TRBV6-5 combines with J gene TRBJ1-4; a weak D match, TRBD1 (5 bases). Germline V CDR1 and CDR2: MNHEY, SVGAGI. The CDR3 is made up of 15 amino acids. The V gene lost 0 bases and the J gene lost 8 bases, with 13 bases spanning the gap. Here the CDR3 reads CASSYSGQGKEKLFF. The CDR3 nucleotides are TGTGCCAGCAGTTACTCAGGGCAGGGAAAAGAAAAACTGTTTTTT.

The chain employs TRBV5-1 and TRBJ2-2; 8 positions agree with TRBD2. The germline V gene has CDR1 SGHRS and CDR2 YFSETQ. The CDR3 spans 15 residues. The V gene end was trimmed by 6 bases and the J gene end by 6 bases; junction bases not matched to a gene: 10. In nucleotides, the CDR3 is TGCGCCAGCACCGTCGGGGGGGTTTTGGCCGGGGAGCTGTTTTTT. Residues: CASTVGGVLAGELFF. The complete variable domain, with remaining parts taken from reference TRBV5-1 and TRBJ2-2, reads KAGVTQTPRYLIKTRGQQVTLSCSPISGHRSVSWYQQTPGQGLQFLFEYFSETQRNKGNFPGRFSGRQFSNSRSEMNVSTLELGDSALYLCASTVGGVLAGELFFGEGSRLTVL.

The rearrangement links TRBV6-1 to TRBJ1-5, with D perhaps TRBD1 (5 bases). The ends were cut back, 4 bases at V and 2 bases at J, with 18 bases in the middle. Germline-derived CDR1 and CDR2 are MNHNS and SASEGT. This CDR3 has 17 amino acids. The chain's CDR3 is CASSALRRVGGNQPQHF. For the CDR3, the DNA is TGTGCCAGCAGTGCCCTCCGCAGGGTAGGGGGCAATCAGCCCCAGCATTTT.

This chain uses TRBV19 with TRBJ2-5, with 9 bases aligning to TRBD1. Per germline, CDR1 LNHDA and CDR2 SQIVND (reference sequence). The V segment lost 8 bases and the J segment 2 bases; nucleotides outside the gene matches: 9. CDR3 length equals 15 residues. In DNA form, the CDR3 reads TGTGCCAGTGGTAATGGAGACAGGGGGCAAGAGACCCAGTACTTC. Its translation is CASGNGDRGQETQYF.